This T cell receptor (beta chain) was sequenced for a study of beta chain features in type 1 diabetes. Study-level results: All four CD4+ subsets of Type 1 diabetes patients contained TCRB CDR3s that were moderately but significantly shorter.

The study reverse transcribed the entire isolated RNA, so it sequenced expressed TCRB transcripts. Here immunoSEQ multiplex PCR was the method, and the copy in TCRdb shows in-frame clones only, minus some. Here the sample spans 600,000 or so clones, around an eighth being singletons. J gave up 15 bases and V 4 bases, and 10 bases lay outside the gene matches. The CDR3 length is 12 residues. CDR1 and CDR2 (germline): SGHRS, YFSETQ. This clone came up a few times. The antigen remains unidentified. This sequence originates from a man aged 30 to 45 with type 1 diabetes. This sequence joins TRBV5-1 and TRBJ2-1, with TRBD1 matching 7 bases. The sample consisted of naive CD4+ T cells from blood. The CDR3 loop reads CASSLSGQMGFF. In DNA, the CDR3 is TGCGCCAGCAGCCTGTCGGGACAGATGGGGTTCTTC.